Presented here are 17 T cell receptor beta chains from one specimen sequenced in a study of T cell responses to AZD1222 COVID-19 vaccine. Profiled with immunoSEQ multiplex PCR; TCRdb holds only in-frame clones, not every one. The sample has tens of thousands of clones; under 90% are singletons. The sample was peripheral blood, taken on day 0 of AZD1222 vaccination. Every receptor here comes from an adult in good health.

This clone was seen a single time. V gene TRBV7-2 combines with J gene TRBJ1-1; D remains ambiguous. The CDR3 loop spans 14 amino acids. V was trimmed by 5 bases and J by 1 base, leaving 11 bases between them. From germline, CDR1 is SGHTA and CDR2 FQGNSA. DNA for the CDR3: TGTGCCAGCAGCAAACGGACGGGGAACACTGAAGCTTTCTTT. Translation: CASSKRTGNTEAFF. The whole variable domain, filled in from reference TRBV7-2 and TRBJ1-1, reads GAGVSQSPSNKVTEKGKDVELRCDPISGHTALYWYRQSLGQGLEFLIYFQGNSAPDKSGLPSDRFSAERTGGSVSTLTIQRTQQEDSAVYLCASSKRTGNTEAFFGQGTRLTVV.

This chain links TRBV6-5 with TRBJ1-2; D gene uncertain. V dropped 7 bases and J dropped 5 bases, with 14 bases sitting between them. This CDR3 has 13 amino acids. Germline CDR1 is MNHEY and CDR2 is SVGAGI. CDR3 bases: TGTGCCAGCAACCCATGGCCAGAATATGGCTACACCTTC. Its protein is CASNPWPEYGYTF.

The chain is built from TRBV12-3 or TRBV12-4 and TRBJ1-1, with unresolved D. V dropped 5 bases and J dropped 2 bases, with 6 bases sitting between them. This CDR3 has 12 amino acids. DNA of the CDR3: TGTGCCAGCAGTACCAGAAACACTGAAGCTTTCTTT. Translated: CASSTRNTEAFF.

As regards this clone: Other DNA sequences within the sample encode an identical CDR3. The genes are TRBV5-1 and TRBJ1-1, with D unclear. The CDR3 runs 13 residues. Germline assignment: CDR1 SGHRS and CDR2 YFSETQ. The ends were cut back, 0 bases at V and 0 bases at J, with 3 bases in the middle. The CDR3 DNA follows: TGCGCCAGCAGCTTGGGGGTGAACACTGAAGCTTTCTTT. Translated, it gives CASSLGVNTEAFF.

This chain uses TRBV6-5 with TRBJ1-2; possibly TRBD1 for D (6 bases). This CDR3 has 14 amino acids. Deletions cut 6 bases from V and 5 bases from J, with 16 bases between. CDR1 is MNHEY and CDR2 is SVGAGI in the germline V gene. The CDR3 sequence: CASSDGGAVYGYTF. The CDR3 coding sequence is TGTGCCAGCAGCGATGGGGGGGCGGTATATGGCTACACCTTC.

The chain is built from TRBV5-1 and TRBJ1-1; no firm D call. The germline CDR1 and CDR2 sequences are SGHRS and YFSETQ. This CDR3 comprises 12 residues. The V gene lost 0 bases and the J gene lost 6 bases, with 6 bases spanning the gap. CDR3 in amino acids: CASSLEMSEAFF. The CDR3 nucleotides are TGCGCCAGCAGCTTGGAAATGTCTGAAGCTTTCTTT.

The chain is built from TRBV18 and TRBJ1-5, with D uncertain. The CDR3 runs 13 residues. Trimming cost V 3 bases and J 5 bases, with 8 bases left between them. Per the germline V gene, CDR1 is KGHSH and CDR2 is LQKENI. CDR3 nucleotides: TGTGCCAGCTCACCCACGCAGGATCAGCCCCAGCATTTT. Encoded protein: CASSPTQDQPQHF. Based on the CDR3 plus reference TRBV18 and TRBJ1-5, the full variable domain is NAGVMQNPRHLVRRRGQEARLRCSPMKGHSHVYWYRQLPEEGLKFMVYLQKENIIDESGMPKERFSAEFPKEGPSILRIQQVVRGDSAAYFCASSPTQDQPQHFGDGTRLSIL.

The rearrangement joins TRBV28 to TRBJ1-5; TRBD1 aligns across 8 bases. J was trimmed by 4 bases and V by 9 bases; bases with no gene match: 5. This CDR3 is 13 amino acids long. In germline, CDR1 is MDHEN, CDR2 SYDVKM. The CDR3 region is CASYRQGNQPQHF. CDR3 nucleotides: TGTGCCAGTTACCGACAGGGGAATCAGCCCCAGCATTTT.

The rearrangement joins TRBV12-3 or TRBV12-4 to TRBJ2-6; no clear D. The CDR3 extends over 11 amino acids. V lost 5 bases to trimming and J lost 11 bases, with 7 bases between them. CDR3: CASSPLDVLTF. CDR3 sequence (DNA): TGTGCCAGCAGTCCCCTCGACGTCCTGACTTTC.

The chain joins TRBV7-9 to TRBJ1-2, with D possibly being TRBD1 (5 bases). Germline loops: CDR1 SEHNR, CDR2 FQNEAQ (reference sequence). The CDR3 sequence is 13 residues long. With 5 bases removed from V and 8 bases from J, the gap between germline ends came to 15 bases. CDR3 DNA: TGTGCCAGCAGCACTACAGGCCCCGGCGGCTACACCTTC. This encodes CASSTTGPGGYTF.

In DNA form, the CDR3 reads TGCGCCACCAGCTTGGTAGCGGGAGCCAGCGAGCAGTTCTTC. Its protein product is CATSLVAGASEQFF. The chain carries TRBV10-2 and TRBJ2-1; 9 bases are shared with TRBD2. J gave up 10 bases and V 10 bases, and 14 bases lay outside the gene matches. Germline V gene lookup returns CDR1 WSHSY and CDR2 SAAADI. This CDR3 is 14 amino acids long.

This chain connects TRBV19 to TRBJ1-2; TRBD1 matches at 11 bases. The CDR3 extends over 14 amino acids. Germline CDR1 and CDR2: LNHDA and SQIVND (reference sequence). V lost 5 bases and J lost 7; bases outside the gene matches: 6. CDR3: CASSPWTGGFGYTF. DNA for the CDR3: TGTGCCAGTAGTCCATGGACAGGGGGCTTTGGCTACACCTTC.

The chain combines TRBV3-1 (or the pseudogene TRBV3-2) with TRBJ2-2; a possible D gene is TRBD2 (5 bases). The germline V gene has CDR1 LGHDT and CDR2 YNNKEL (reference sequence). The length of the CDR3 is 14 residues. The V gene lost 2 bases and the J gene lost 6 bases, with 10 bases spanning the gap. The CDR3 loop reads CASSQMSSPGELFF. In DNA, the CDR3 is TGTGCCAGCAGCCAAATGTCTAGCCCCGGGGAGCTGTTTTTT.

The chain carries TRBV27 and TRBJ2-3; the D gene is possibly TRBD1 (5 bases). CDR3 size: 15 residues. Germline loops: CDR1 MNHEY, CDR2 SMNVEV (reference sequence). V was clipped by 6 bases and J by 2 bases, with 15 bases between them. DNA of the CDR3: TGTGCCAGCAGAATCCTTCCGACAGTCACAGATACGCAGTATTTT. Protein sequence: CASRILPTVTDTQYF.

DNA of the CDR3: TGTGCCAGCAGCGACAAACTAGCGGGGGTTGGGTACAATGAGCAGTTCTTC. Its protein product is CASSDKLAGVGYNEQFF. This sequence joins TRBV28 and TRBJ2-1; TRBD2 agrees at 11 bases. This CDR3 region has 17 residues. Germline V CDR1 and CDR2: MDHEN, SYDVKM. The junction had 11 bases not matched to a gene; V was cut back by 6 bases and J by 4 bases.

The chain has TRBV12-3 or TRBV12-4 and TRBJ1-1; D not resolved. Trimming left V 5 bases short and J 3 bases short, with 7 bases between. The CDR3 consists of 12 residues. CDR3 sequence (DNA): TGTGCCAGCAGTACCTTTTACACTGAAGCTTTCTTT. Residues: CASSTFYTEAFF.

This chain joins TRBV10-3 and TRBJ1-5; weak D call: TRBD1 (5 bases). Germline V lookup: CDR1 ENHRY, CDR2 SYGVKD. CDR3 length: 14 amino acids. The V end was cut by 4 bases, the J end by 2 bases, with 9 bases between. This chain's CDR3 is CAISGEQGNQPQHF. The CDR3 DNA reads as TGTGCCATCAGTGGCGAACAGGGCAATCAGCCCCAGCATTTT.